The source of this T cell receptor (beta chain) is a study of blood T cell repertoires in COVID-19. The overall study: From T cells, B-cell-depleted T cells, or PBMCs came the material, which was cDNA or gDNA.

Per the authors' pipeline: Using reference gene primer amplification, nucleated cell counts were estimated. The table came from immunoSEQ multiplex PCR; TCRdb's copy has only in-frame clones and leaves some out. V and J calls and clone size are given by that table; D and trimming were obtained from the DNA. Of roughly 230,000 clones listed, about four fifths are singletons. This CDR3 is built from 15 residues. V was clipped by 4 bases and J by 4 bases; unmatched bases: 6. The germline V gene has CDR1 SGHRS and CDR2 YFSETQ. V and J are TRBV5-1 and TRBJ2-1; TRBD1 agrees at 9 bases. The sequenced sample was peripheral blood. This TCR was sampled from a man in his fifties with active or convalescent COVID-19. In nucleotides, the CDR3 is TGCGCCAGCAGCCCGGACAGGGGAAGTTACAATGAGCAGTTCTTC. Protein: CASSPDRGSYNEQFF.